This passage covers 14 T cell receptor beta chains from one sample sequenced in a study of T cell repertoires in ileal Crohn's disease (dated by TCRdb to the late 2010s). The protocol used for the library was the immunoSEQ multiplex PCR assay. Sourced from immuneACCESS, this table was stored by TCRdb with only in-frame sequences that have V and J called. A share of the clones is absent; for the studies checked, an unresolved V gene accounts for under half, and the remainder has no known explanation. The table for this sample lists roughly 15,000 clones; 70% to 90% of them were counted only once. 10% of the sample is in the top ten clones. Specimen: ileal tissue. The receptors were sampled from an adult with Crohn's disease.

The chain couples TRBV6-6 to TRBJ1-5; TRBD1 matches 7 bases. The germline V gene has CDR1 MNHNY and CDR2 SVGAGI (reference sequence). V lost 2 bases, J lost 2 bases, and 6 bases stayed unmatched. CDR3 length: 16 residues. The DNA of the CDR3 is TGTGCCAGCAGTTACGGGGACAGAGGTGGCAATCAGCCCCAGCATTTT. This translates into CASSYGDRGGNQPQHF.

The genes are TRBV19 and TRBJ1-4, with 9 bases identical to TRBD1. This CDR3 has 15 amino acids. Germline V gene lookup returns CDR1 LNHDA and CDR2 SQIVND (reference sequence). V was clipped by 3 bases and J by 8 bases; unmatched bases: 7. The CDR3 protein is CASSIDGGQGEKLFF. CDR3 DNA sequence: TGTGCCAGTAGTATTGACGGGGGACAGGGAGAAAAACTGTTTTTT.

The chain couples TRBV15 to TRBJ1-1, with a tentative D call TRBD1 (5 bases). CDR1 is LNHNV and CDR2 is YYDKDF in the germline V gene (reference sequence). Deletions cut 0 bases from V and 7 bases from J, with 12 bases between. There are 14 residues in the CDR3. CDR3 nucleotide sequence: TGTGCCACCAGCAGAGATCTGAGGCAGGGTGAAGCTTTCTTT. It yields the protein CATSRDLRQGEAFF.

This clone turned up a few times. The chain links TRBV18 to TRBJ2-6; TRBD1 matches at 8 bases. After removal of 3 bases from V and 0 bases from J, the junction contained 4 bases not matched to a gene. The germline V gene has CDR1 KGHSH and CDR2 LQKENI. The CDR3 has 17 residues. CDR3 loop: CASSPDRVSSGANVLTF. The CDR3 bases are TGTGCCAGCTCACCGGACAGGGTCAGCTCTGGGGCCAACGTCCTGACTTTC.

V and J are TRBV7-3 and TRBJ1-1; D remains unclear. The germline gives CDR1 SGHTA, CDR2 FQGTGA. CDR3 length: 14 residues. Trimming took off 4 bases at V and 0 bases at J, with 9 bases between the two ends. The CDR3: CASSSSGLNTEAFF. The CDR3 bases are TGTGCCAGCAGCTCCAGCGGACTGAACACTGAAGCTTTCTTT.

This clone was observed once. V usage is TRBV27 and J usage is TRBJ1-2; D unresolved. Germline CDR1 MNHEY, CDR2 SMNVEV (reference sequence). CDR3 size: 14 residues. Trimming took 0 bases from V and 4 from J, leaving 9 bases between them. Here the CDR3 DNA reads TGTGCCAGCAGTTTATCCCCACTTCTCTATGGCTACACCTTC. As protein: CASSLSPLLYGYTF.

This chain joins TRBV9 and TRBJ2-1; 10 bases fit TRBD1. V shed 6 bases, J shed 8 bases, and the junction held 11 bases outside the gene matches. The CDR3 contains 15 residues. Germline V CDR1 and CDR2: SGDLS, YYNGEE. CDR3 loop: CASNNRDRGLDEQFF. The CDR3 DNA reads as TGTGCCAGCAACAACCGGGACAGGGGCTTGGATGAGCAGTTCTTC.

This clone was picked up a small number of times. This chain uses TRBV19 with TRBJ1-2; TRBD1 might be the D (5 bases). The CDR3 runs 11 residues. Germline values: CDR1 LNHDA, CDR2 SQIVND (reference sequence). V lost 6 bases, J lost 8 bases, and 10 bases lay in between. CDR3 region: CASRGPGGYTF. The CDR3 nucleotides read TGTGCCAGTAGGGGGCCTGGGGGCTACACCTTC.

CDR3 coding DNA: TGTGCCAGCAGCTTAGCGGGGGGGGAGACCCAGTACTTC. It translates to CASSLAGGETQYF. The chain is built from TRBV5-4 and TRBJ2-5; 10 bases are a match to TRBD2. Germline lookup yields CDR1 SGHNT and CDR2 YYREEE (reference sequence). V shed 2 bases, J shed 5 bases, and the junction held 0 bases outside the gene matches. The CDR3 contains 13 residues.

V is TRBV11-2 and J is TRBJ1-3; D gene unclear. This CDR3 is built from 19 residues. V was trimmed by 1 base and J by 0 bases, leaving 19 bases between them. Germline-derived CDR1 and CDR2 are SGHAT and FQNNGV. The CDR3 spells CASSLARSVVSSSGNTIYF. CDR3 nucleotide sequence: TGTGCCAGCAGCTTAGCGAGGTCGGTGGTCTCAAGCTCTGGAAACACCATATATTTT.

The CDR3 DNA reads TGCGCCAGCAGCCCCTCGGACAGGGGGACAGGAAGTTCACCCCTCCACTTT. This translates into CASSPSDRGTGSSPLHF. V usage is TRBV5-1 and J usage is TRBJ1-6; TRBD1 aligns across 10 bases. Trimming cost V 4 bases and J 9 bases; bases outside gene matches: 13. Germline V lookup: CDR1 SGHRS, CDR2 YFSETQ. This CDR3 contains 17 residues.

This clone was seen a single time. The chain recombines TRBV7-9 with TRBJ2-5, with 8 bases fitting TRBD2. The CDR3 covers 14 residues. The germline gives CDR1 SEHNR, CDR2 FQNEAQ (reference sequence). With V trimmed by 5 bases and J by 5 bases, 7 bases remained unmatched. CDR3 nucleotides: TGTGCCAGCAGCCCCCGGGGGGGGCGTGAGACCCAGTACTTC. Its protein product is CASSPRGGRETQYF.

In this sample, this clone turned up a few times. The DNA of the CDR3 is TGTGCCAGCAGCGTGACCGGGACTAGCGGGGGATATGAGCAGTTCTTC. Translated: CASSVTGTSGGYEQFF. The gene calls are TRBV9 and TRBJ2-1; TRBD2 matches at 14 bases. V lost 2 bases to trimming and J lost 8 bases; unmatched junction nucleotides: 6. The germline V gene has CDR1 SGDLS and CDR2 YYNGEE. This CDR3 spans 16 amino acids.

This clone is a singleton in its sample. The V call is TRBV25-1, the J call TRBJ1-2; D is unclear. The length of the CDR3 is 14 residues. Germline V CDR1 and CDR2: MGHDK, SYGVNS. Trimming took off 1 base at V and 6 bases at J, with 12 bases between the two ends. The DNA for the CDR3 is TGTGCCAGCAGTGAATTTGTGGTGGAGAATGGCTACACCTTC. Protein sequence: CASSEFVVENGYTF.